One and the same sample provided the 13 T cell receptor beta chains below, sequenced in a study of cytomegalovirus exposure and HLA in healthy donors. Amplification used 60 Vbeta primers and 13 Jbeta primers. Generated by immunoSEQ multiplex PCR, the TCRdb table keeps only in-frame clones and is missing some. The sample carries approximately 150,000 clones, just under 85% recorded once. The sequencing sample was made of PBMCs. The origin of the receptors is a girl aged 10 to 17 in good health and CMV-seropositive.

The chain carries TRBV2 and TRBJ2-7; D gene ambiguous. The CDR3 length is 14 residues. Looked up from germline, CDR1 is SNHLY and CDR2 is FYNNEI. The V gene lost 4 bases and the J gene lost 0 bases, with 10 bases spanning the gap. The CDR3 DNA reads TGTGCCAGCAGTGGATCAATCAGCTCCTACGAGCAGTACTTC. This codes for CASSGSISSYEQYF.

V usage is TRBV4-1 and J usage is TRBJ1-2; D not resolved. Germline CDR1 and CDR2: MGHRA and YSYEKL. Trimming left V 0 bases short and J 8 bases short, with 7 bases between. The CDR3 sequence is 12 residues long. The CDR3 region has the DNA TGCGCCAGCAGCCAAGATGGCACAGGCTACACCTTC. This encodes CASSQDGTGYTF.

CDR3 loop: CASSLDRGDSPLHF. Here the CDR3 DNA reads TGTGCCAGCAGCTTGGACAGGGGGGATTCACCCCTCCACTTT. V gene TRBV7-9 combines with J gene TRBJ1-6; 10 bases align to TRBD1. CDR1 is SEHNR, CDR2 FQNEAQ, per germline (reference sequence). The trim removed 3 bases at V and 8 bases at J, leaving 1 base unmatched. This CDR3 has 14 amino acids.

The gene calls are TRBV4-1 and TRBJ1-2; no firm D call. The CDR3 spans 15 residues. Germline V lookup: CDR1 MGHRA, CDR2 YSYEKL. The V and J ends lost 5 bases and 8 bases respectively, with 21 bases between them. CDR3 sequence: CASSVRRWRAHGYTF. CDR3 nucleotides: TGCGCCAGCAGCGTTCGCCGGTGGAGGGCTCACGGCTACACCTTC.

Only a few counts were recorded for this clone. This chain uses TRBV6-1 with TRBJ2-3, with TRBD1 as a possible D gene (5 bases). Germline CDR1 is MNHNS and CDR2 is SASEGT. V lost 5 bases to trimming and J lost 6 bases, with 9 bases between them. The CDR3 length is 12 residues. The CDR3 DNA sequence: TGTGCCAGCAGTAGACAGCCCGATACGCAGTATTTT. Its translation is CASSRQPDTQYF.

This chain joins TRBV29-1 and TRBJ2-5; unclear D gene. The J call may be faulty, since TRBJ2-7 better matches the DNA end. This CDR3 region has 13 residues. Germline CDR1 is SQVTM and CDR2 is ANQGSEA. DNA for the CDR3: TGCAGCGCCATCCCGGGCAGCGACTACGAGCAGTACTTC. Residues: CSAIPGSDYEQYF.

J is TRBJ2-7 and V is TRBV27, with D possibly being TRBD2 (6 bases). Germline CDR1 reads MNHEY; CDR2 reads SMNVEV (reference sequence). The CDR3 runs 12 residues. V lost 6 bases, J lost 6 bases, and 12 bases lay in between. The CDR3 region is CASSNRAGEQYF. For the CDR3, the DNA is TGTGCCAGCAGCAACCGAGCGGGCGAGCAGTACTTC.

CDR3 bases: TGTGCCAGCAGCGGAACAGGGGAGGAGACCCAGTACTTC. Its translation is CASSGTGEETQYF. The chain employs TRBV6-1 and TRBJ2-5, with 7 bases identical to TRBD1. The V and J ends lost 6 bases and 5 bases, in that order; junction bases with no gene match: 6. The germline CDR1 and CDR2 sequences are MNHNS and SASEGT. This CDR3 is built from 13 residues.

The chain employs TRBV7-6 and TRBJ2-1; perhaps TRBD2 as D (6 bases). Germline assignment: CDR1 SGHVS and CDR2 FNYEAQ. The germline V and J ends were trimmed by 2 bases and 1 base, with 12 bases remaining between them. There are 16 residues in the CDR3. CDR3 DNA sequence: TGTGCCAGCAGCTTAATGGGGGGTAGGTCCTACAATGAGCAGTTCTTC. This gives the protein CASSLMGGRSYNEQFF.

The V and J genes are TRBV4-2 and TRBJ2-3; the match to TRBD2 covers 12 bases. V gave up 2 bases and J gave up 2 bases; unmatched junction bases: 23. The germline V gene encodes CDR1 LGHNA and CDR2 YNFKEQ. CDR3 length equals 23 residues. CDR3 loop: CASSQPSGGAVRDRGSVTDTQYF. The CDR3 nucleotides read TGTGCCAGCAGCCAACCTAGCGGGGGGGCCGTTCGGGATAGGGGATCGGTCACAGATACGCAGTATTTT.

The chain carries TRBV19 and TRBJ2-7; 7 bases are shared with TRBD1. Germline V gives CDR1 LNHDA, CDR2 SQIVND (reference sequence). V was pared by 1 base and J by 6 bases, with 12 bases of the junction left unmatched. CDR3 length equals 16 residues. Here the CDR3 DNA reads TGTGCCAGTAGTATAGTCGGCGACAGGGCCATAAGCGAGCAGTACTTC. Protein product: CASSIVGDRAISEQYF.

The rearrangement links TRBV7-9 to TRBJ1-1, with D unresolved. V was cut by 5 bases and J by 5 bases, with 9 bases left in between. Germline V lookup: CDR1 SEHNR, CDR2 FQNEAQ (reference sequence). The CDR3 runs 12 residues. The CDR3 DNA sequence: TGTGCCAGCAGCCAGGCGGGGACTGAAGCTTTCTTT. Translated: CASSQAGTEAFF.

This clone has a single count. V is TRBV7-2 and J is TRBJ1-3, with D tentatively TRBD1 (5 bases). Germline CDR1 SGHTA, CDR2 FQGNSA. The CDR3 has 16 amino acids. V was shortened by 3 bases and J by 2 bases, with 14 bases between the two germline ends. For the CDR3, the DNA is TGTGCCAGCAGCTTCACCACGACAGCCCCTGGAAACACCATATATTTT. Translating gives CASSFTTTAPGNTIYF.